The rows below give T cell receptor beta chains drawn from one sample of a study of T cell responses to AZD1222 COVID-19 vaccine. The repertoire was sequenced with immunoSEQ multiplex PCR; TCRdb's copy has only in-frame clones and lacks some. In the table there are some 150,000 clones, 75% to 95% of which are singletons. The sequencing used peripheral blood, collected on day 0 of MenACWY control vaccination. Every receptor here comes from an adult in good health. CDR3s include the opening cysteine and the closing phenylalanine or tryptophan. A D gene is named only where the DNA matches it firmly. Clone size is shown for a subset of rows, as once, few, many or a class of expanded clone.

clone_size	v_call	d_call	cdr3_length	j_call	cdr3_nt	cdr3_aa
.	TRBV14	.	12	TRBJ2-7	TGTGCCAGCAGCCAAGATAGGAGTCAGCAGTACTTC	CASSQDRSQQYF
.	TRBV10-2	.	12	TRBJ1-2	TGCGCCTGCGGCTGGAAGGGAGGCGACTACACCTTC	CACGWKGGDYTF
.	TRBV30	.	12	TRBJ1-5	TGTGCCTGGAGTAGGGGCAATCAGCCCCAGCATTTT	CAWSRGNQPQHF
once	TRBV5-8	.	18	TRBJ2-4	TGTGCCAGCAGCCCCGGGCAGGGCCTCGCCTTAGCCAAAAACATTCAGTACTTC	CASSPGQGLALAKNIQYF
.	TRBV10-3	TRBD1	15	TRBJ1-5	TGTGCCATCAGTGAGGGGCAGGGGGGCAATCAGCCCCAGCATTTT	CAISEGQGGNQPQHF
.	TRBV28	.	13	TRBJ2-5	TGTGCCAGCAGTCTGACCCCGGGGGAGACCCAGTACTTC	CASSLTPGETQYF
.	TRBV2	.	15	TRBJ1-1	TGTGCCAGCAGCCGACCAGTGGGGGGAGGCACTGAAGCTTTCTTT	CASSRPVGGGTEAFF
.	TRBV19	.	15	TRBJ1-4	TGTGCCAGTAGTACCCCCGGGACGGTGACGGGAAAACTGTTTTTT	CASSTPGTVTGKLFF
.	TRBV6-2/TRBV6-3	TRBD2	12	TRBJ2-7	TGTGCCAGCAGTTTGGGGGGGTCCGAGCAGTACTTC	CASSLGGSEQYF
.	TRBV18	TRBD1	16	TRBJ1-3	TGTGCCAGCTCACGGGGGGACAGGTTCTCTGGAAACACCATATATTTT	CASSRGDRFSGNTIYF
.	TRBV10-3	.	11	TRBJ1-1	TGTGCCATCAGATCTGCCGGAGAAGCTTTCTTT	CAIRSAGEAFF
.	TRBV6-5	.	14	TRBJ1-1	TGTGCCAGCAGTTACTCTTCGGGATATACTGAAGCTTTCTTT	CASSYSSGYTEAFF
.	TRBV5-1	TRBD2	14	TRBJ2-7	TGCGCCAGCAAGTTTCAGGGAGGGTCCTACGAGCAGTACTTC	CASKFQGGSYEQYF
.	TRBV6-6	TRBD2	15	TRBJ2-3	TGTGCCAGCAGGGCGACTAGCGGAAGCACAGATACGCAGTATTTT	CASRATSGSTDTQYF
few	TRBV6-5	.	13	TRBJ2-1	TGTGCCAGCAGCGTGGACGTCTACAATGAGCAGTTCTTC	CASSVDVYNEQFF
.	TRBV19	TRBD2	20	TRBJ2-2	TGTGCCAGTAGTATCGGAGGGCTAGCGGGAGGCCCGATCGACACCGGGGAGCTGTTTTTT	CASSIGGLAGGPIDTGELFF
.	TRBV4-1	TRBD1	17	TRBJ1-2	TGCGCCAGCAGTTACCCGGGACAGGGGGCGACGGGTCATGGCTACACCTTC	CASSYPGQGATGHGYTF
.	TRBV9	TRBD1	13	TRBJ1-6	TGTGCCAGCGGGGACAGTGGTAATTCACCCCTCCACTTT	CASGDSGNSPLHF
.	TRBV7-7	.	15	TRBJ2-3	TGTGCTAGCAGCTCCCGGTGGGGAAGGGGGGATACGCAGTATTTT	CASSSRWGRGDTQYF
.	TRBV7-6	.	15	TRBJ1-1	TGTGCCAGCAGCTTAGGGCGACAGGCGGGGGCTGAAGCTTTCTTT	CASSLGRQAGAEAFF
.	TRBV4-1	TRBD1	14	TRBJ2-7	TGCGCCAGCAGCCACGGGACAGGGGCCTACGAGCAGTACTTC	CASSHGTGAYEQYF
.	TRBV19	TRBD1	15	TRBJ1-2	TGTGCCAGTAAAGGTTCTCTCTGGACAGGGCCGAGCTACACCTTC	CASKGSLWTGPSYTF
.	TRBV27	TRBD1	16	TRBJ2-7	TGTGCCAGCAGTTTATCCCGACAGGGGGCGGCCTACGAGCAGTACTTC	CASSLSRQGAAYEQYF
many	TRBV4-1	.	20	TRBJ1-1	TGCGCCAGCAGCCAATTGAGGTTCGGGCGCCAGGCGGGTTGGGACACTGAAGCTTTCTTT	CASSQLRFGRQAGWDTEAFF